These 32 T cell receptor beta chains came from one sample sequenced in a study of cytomegalovirus exposure and HLA in healthy donors. PCR amplification relied on 60 Vbeta primers (plus 13 Jbeta primers). Sequenced by immunoSEQ multiplex PCR; TCRdb stores in-frame clones only, minus some. The top ten clones hold roughly 9.7% of a sample with approximately 160,000 clones, just under 80% of them seen once. The specimen sequenced was PBMCs. These receptors were obtained from a man aged 18 to 35 in good health and CMV-seropositive.

This rearrangement joins TRBV27 to TRBJ1-1; no definite D call. CDR3 length: 14 residues. The germline gives CDR1 MNHEY, CDR2 SMNVEV (reference sequence). The V gene lost 6 bases and the J gene lost 1 base, with 12 bases spanning the gap. The CDR3 sequence: CASSPPRRNTEAFF. In DNA, the CDR3 is TGTGCCAGCAGCCCCCCTAGGAGGAACACTGAAGCTTTCTTT.

This chain uses TRBV5-1 with TRBJ2-3; no firm D call. The CDR3 is made up of 13 amino acids. The V gene lost 0 bases and the J gene lost 3 bases, with 5 bases spanning the gap. The germline V gene has CDR1 SGHRS and CDR2 YFSETQ. The CDR3 is CASSLDRTDTQYF. The CDR3 region has the DNA TGCGCCAGCAGCTTGGATCGGACAGATACGCAGTATTTT.

CDR3 amino acids: CAIRRRDMNTEAFF. The CDR3, as DNA: TGTGCCATCAGACGACGGGACATGAACACTGAAGCTTTCTTT. This rearrangement joins TRBV10-3 to TRBJ1-1, with D tentatively TRBD1 (6 bases). CDR3 size: 14 residues. V was cut by 6 bases and J by 0 bases, with 11 bases left in between. Germline CDR1 and CDR2: ENHRY and SYGVKD.

V and J are TRBV28 and TRBJ2-7; TRBD1 might be the D (6 bases). The CDR3 length is 13 residues. V lost 1 base, J lost 6 bases, and 10 bases lay in between. Germline V gives CDR1 MDHEN, CDR2 SYDVKM. The CDR3 region has the DNA TGTGCCAGCAGTTTATCTACAGGGAGCGAGCAGTACTTC. This translates into CASSLSTGSEQYF.

The V and J genes are TRBV5-8 and TRBJ1-2, with TRBD1 identical over 9 bases. Per germline, CDR1 SGHTS and CDR2 YDEGEE. The CDR3 length is 16 residues. V gave up 10 bases and J gave up 6 bases; unmatched junction bases: 19. The CDR3 protein is CASLKGQGLYQNGYTF. CDR3 coding DNA: TGTGCCTCCCTCAAGGGACAGGGCCTCTACCAAAATGGCTACACCTTC.

The chain combines TRBV28 with TRBJ1-4; 9 bases agree with TRBD1. CDR1 MDHEN and CDR2 SYDVKM come from the germline V gene. This CDR3 region has 15 residues. Trimming took 4 bases from V and 7 from J; bases not matched to a gene: 7. The CDR3 DNA follows: TGTGCCAGCAGTTACCCACAGGGGGCCGTTGAAAAACTGTTTTTT. Translating gives CASSYPQGAVEKLFF.

The rearrangement uses TRBV7-2 and TRBJ2-5, with D maybe TRBD2 (7 bases). Germline-derived CDR1 and CDR2 are SGHTA and FQGNSA. This CDR3 has 15 amino acids. Trimming took 5 bases from V and 5 from J, leaving 18 bases between them. The CDR3 DNA reads as TGTGCCAGCAGCCACCTTGGGGGGGCGGGTGAGACCCAGTACTTC. This translates into CASSHLGGAGETQYF.

The rearrangement links TRBV10-3 to TRBJ2-7, with 9 positions matching TRBD2. The CDR3 is 14 residues long. Germline V CDR1 and CDR2: ENHRY, SYGVKD. J lost 2 bases, V lost 3 bases, and 2 bases had no gene match. The CDR3 sequence: CAISEGGGAYEQYF. CDR3 DNA: TGTGCCATCAGTGAAGGCGGGGGGGCCTACGAGCAGTACTTC.

J is TRBJ2-1 and V is TRBV4-1; D is unresolved. With 3 bases removed from V and 10 bases from J, the gap between germline ends came to 16 bases. The germline gives CDR1 MGHRA, CDR2 YSYEKL. The CDR3 has 14 amino acids. The CDR3 bases are TGCGCCAGCAGCCAGGGCCTTCTCTCCCGGGAGCAGTTCTTC. Translation gives CASSQGLLSREQFF.

This chain uses TRBV2 with TRBJ1-3; maybe TRBD1 (6 bases). CDR3 length: 14 residues. CDR1 and CDR2 (germline): SNHLY, FYNNEI. Trimming cost V 5 bases and J 2 bases, with 10 bases left between them. CDR3 loop: CASSQGSPGNTIYF. The CDR3 DNA follows: TGTGCCAGCAGTCAGGGGAGTCCTGGAAACACCATATATTTT.

This rearrangement joins TRBV5-1 to TRBJ1-1; the match to TRBD1 covers 8 bases. Germline V lookup: CDR1 SGHRS, CDR2 YFSETQ. The CDR3 is 14 amino acids. The V gene end was trimmed by 9 bases and the J gene end by 3 bases; junction bases not matched to a gene: 10. This chain's CDR3 is CATRQGPGDTEAFF. CDR3 DNA: TGCGCCACCCGACAGGGGCCGGGGGACACTGAAGCTTTCTTT. The entire variable domain, with the rest obtained from reference TRBV5-1 and TRBJ1-1, is as follows: KAGVTQTPRYLIKTRGQQVTLSCSPISGHRSVSWYQQTPGQGLQFLFEYFSETQRNKGNFPGRFSGRQFSNSRSEMNVSTLELGDSALYLCATRQGPGDTEAFFGQGTRLTVV.

This clone was picked up one time. The rearrangement joins TRBV29-1 to TRBJ1-1, with D possibly matching TRBD1 (5 bases). The CDR3 totals 14 residues. Trimming stripped 6 bases from V and 4 bases from J, with 18 bases between. CDR1 SQVTM and CDR2 ANQGSEA come from the germline V gene. The CDR3 DNA reads as TGCAGCGTGCAATTCAGGGTTGATAGCACTGAAGCTTTCTTT. Its translation is CSVQFRVDSTEAFF.

V is TRBV5-1 and J is TRBJ2-6; TRBD1 is a possible D gene (5 bases). CDR3 length equals 16 residues. V dropped 6 bases and J dropped 0 bases, with 13 bases sitting between them. Germline V CDR1 and CDR2: SGHRS, YFSETQ. CDR3 residues: CASNQGQNSGANVLTF. The CDR3 DNA reads as TGCGCCAGCAATCAGGGCCAAAACTCTGGGGCCAACGTCCTGACTTTC.

The rearrangement joins TRBV29-1 to TRBJ2-5; D is possibly TRBD2 (5 bases). With 4 bases removed from V and 5 bases from J, the gap between germline ends came to 5 bases. The CDR3 has 10 amino acids. Germline CDR1 is SQVTM and CDR2 is ANQGSEA. CDR3 sequence (DNA): TGCAGCGTTGGGGAGGAGACCCAGTACTTC. Its translation: CSVGEETQYF.

The genes are TRBV4-2 and TRBJ2-7; a possible D gene is TRBD2 (6 bases). Trimming took off 1 base at V and 2 bases at J, with 12 bases between the two ends. Germline CDR1 is LGHNA and CDR2 is YNFKEQ. There are 15 residues in the CDR3. The chain's CDR3 is CASSQGEEGPYEQYF. CDR3 in DNA: TGTGCCAGCAGCCAAGGCGAGGAGGGTCCCTACGAGCAGTACTTC.

This clone turned up a few times. The chain couples TRBV29-1 to TRBJ2-2, with 8 bases aligning to TRBD1. V lost 6 bases, J lost 1 base, and 1 base stayed unmatched. CDR3 length: 13 amino acids. Per germline, CDR1 SQVTM and CDR2 ANQGSEA. CDR3 nucleotides: TGCAGCGTCGGACAGGGGAACACCGGGGAGCTGTTTTTT. Translation gives CSVGQGNTGELFF.

The rearrangement links TRBV14 to TRBJ1-5, with TRBD1 as a possible D gene (6 bases). The CDR3 loop spans 13 amino acids. Germline V lookup: CDR1 SGHDN, CDR2 FVKESK. Deletions cut 5 bases from V and 6 bases from J, with 11 bases between. DNA of the CDR3: TGTGCCAGCAGCAAGGGACATAGTCAGCCCCAGCATTTT. It encodes CASSKGHSQPQHF.

J is TRBJ2-3 and V is TRBV5-1; TRBD2 is a possible D gene (6 bases). Deletions cut 3 bases from V and 4 bases from J, with 15 bases between. The CDR3 is 15 residues long. Germline V CDR1 and CDR2: SGHRS, YFSETQ. CDR3 DNA sequence: TGCGCCAGCAGCTCGGCGCAGGGAGGCGCAGATACGCAGTATTTT. This gives the protein CASSSAQGGADTQYF. Full variable domain (missing parts from reference TRBV5-1 and TRBJ2-3): KAGVTQTPRYLIKTRGQQVTLSCSPISGHRSVSWYQQTPGQGLQFLFEYFSETQRNKGNFPGRFSGRQFSNSRSEMNVSTLELGDSALYLCASSSAQGGADTQYFGPGTRLTVL.

The chain carries TRBV19 and TRBJ1-5; maybe TRBD1 (5 bases). Trimming stripped 3 bases from V and 1 base from J, with 16 bases between. CDR1 LNHDA and CDR2 SQIVND come from the germline V gene (reference sequence). The CDR3 loop spans 17 amino acids. In nucleotides, the CDR3 is TGTGCCAGTAGTATTGACAGCGCGGCACCCAGCAATCAGCCCCAGCATTTT. As protein: CASSIDSAAPSNQPQHF. The full variable domain, with the rest looked up from reference TRBV19 and TRBJ1-5, is DGGITQSPKYLFRKEGQNVTLSCEQNLNHDAMYWYRQDPGQGLRLIYYSQIVNDFQKGDIAEGYSVSREKKESFPLTVTSAQKNPTAFYLCASSIDSAAPSNQPQHFGDGTRLSIL.

The V call is TRBV2, the J call TRBJ2-1; the match to TRBD2 covers 12 bases. This CDR3 region has 16 residues. The trim removed 8 bases at V and 7 bases at J, leaving 12 bases unmatched. The germline V gene encodes CDR1 SNHLY and CDR2 FYNNEI. The CDR3 nucleotides read TGTGCCAGCCGCGGACTAGCGGGATCAGGGTTGAATGAGCAGTTCTTC. Residues: CASRGLAGSGLNEQFF.

The DNA of the CDR3 is TGTGCCACCAGGGGCAGGGGGCGCGGAGAGACCCAGTACTTC. Amino acid sequence: CATRGRGRGETQYF. The chain combines TRBV15 with TRBJ2-5, with 8 positions matching TRBD1. The CDR3 is made up of 14 amino acids. The junction had 7 bases not matched to a gene; V was cut back by 6 bases and J by 4 bases. Germline assignment: CDR1 LNHNV and CDR2 YYDKDF (reference sequence).

V is TRBV5-1 and J is TRBJ2-1; perhaps TRBD2 as D (6 bases). This CDR3 contains 18 residues. Germline lookup yields CDR1 SGHRS and CDR2 YFSETQ. V was cut by 2 bases and J by 1 base, with 19 bases left in between. CDR3 sequence (DNA): TGCGCCAGCAGCTTTCTAACTAGCCCTGAAGGGTCCTACAATGAGCAGTTCTTC. Translation: CASSFLTSPEGSYNEQFF.

CDR3 DNA: TGTGCCAGCAGCCCTACCCCAGCGGGACGGCCAGATACGCAGTATTTT. Its protein product is CASSPTPAGRPDTQYF. This sequence joins TRBV11-2 and TRBJ2-3; 7 nucleotides agree with TRBD2. V shed 5 bases and J 4 bases; nucleotides not matched to a gene: 12. This CDR3 spans 16 amino acids. The germline V gene encodes CDR1 SGHAT and CDR2 FQNNGV.

The V call is TRBV15, the J call TRBJ1-5, with unresolved D. Trimming stripped 0 bases from V and 6 bases from J, with 6 bases between. CDR1 and CDR2 (germline): LNHNV, YYDKDF (reference sequence). This CDR3 is 13 amino acids long. This chain's CDR3 is CATSRDFGQPQHF. The CDR3 DNA is TGTGCCACCAGCAGAGATTTCGGTCAGCCCCAGCATTTT.

This chain joins TRBV2 and TRBJ2-1; 16 bases match TRBD2. V shed 6 bases and J 8 bases; nucleotides not matched to a gene: 1. The CDR3 is 14 residues long. Germline V gene sequence: CDR1 SNHLY, CDR2 FYNNEI. CDR3 region: CASRGLAGGDEQFF. In DNA, the CDR3 is TGTGCCAGCAGGGGACTAGCGGGAGGGGATGAGCAGTTCTTC.

The genes are TRBV11-2 and TRBJ1-1, with 7 nucleotides matching TRBD1. V shed 4 bases, J shed 5 bases, and the junction held 4 bases outside the gene matches. The length of the CDR3 is 13 residues. Germline V gene lookup returns CDR1 SGHAT and CDR2 FQNNGV. CDR3 amino acids: CASSWTGGTEAFF. The CDR3 DNA sequence: TGTGCCAGCAGCTGGACAGGAGGGACTGAAGCTTTCTTT.

The V call is TRBV30, the J call TRBJ2-7, with TRBD2 matching over 10 bases. The V gene end was trimmed by 1 base and the J gene end by 3 bases; junction bases not matched to a gene: 6. The CDR3 runs to 15 residues. Per the germline V gene, CDR1 is GTSNPN and CDR2 is SVGIG (reference sequence). The CDR3 nucleotides read TGTGCCTGGAGTGCCGGACTAGCGGCATACTACGAGCAGTACTTC. Its translation: CAWSAGLAAYYEQYF.

This clone was seen more than once but under ten times. The chain has TRBV5-4 and TRBJ1-2; 9 bases map to TRBD1. The CDR3 is 18 amino acids. The germline gives CDR1 SGHNT, CDR2 YYREEE (reference sequence). Unmatched junction bases numbered 14, after V lost 2 bases and J lost 3 bases. CDR3 bases: TGTGCCAGCAGCTTTTCGGGACCGGGGACAGGGTTGGACTATGGCTACACCTTC. Translating gives CASSFSGPGTGLDYGYTF.

The chain carries TRBV10-2 and TRBJ1-1, with 7 bases lining up with TRBD1. The J segment lost 7 bases and the V segment lost 4 bases, leaving 3 bases of the junction unmatched. CDR3 length: 12 residues. Germline CDR1 is WSHSY and CDR2 is SAAADI. The CDR3: CASSAWDSEAFF. The CDR3 nucleotides are TGCGCCAGCAGTGCTTGGGACAGTGAAGCTTTCTTT.

V gene TRBV28 combines with J gene TRBJ2-3, with D possibly being TRBD2 (6 bases). This CDR3 has 13 residues. V was clipped by 6 bases and J by 6 bases, with 13 bases between them. Germline-derived CDR1 and CDR2 are MDHEN and SYDVKM. The DNA of the CDR3 is TGTGCCAGCAGGGGGGGTAATGAGGATACGCAGTATTTT. Protein: CASRGGNEDTQYF.

This chain connects TRBV6-1 to TRBJ2-5, with D possibly matching TRBD2 (6 bases). CDR1 and CDR2 from the germline V gene are MNHNS and SASEGT. The V end was cut by 8 bases, the J end by 11 bases, with 18 bases between. The CDR3 extends over 12 amino acids. CDR3 nucleotide sequence: TGTGCCAGCGGGGTATTCTCGGGAGAGCAGTACTTC. Translated: CASGVFSGEQYF.

J is TRBJ1-2 and V is TRBV7-9; TRBD1 is a possible D gene (5 bases). Germline lookup yields CDR1 SEHNR and CDR2 FQNEAQ (reference sequence). The germline V and J ends were trimmed by 7 bases and 4 bases, with 10 bases remaining between them. The CDR3 consists of 12 residues. The CDR3 nucleotides read TGTGCCAGCACCGCCGGGGGCTATGGCTACACCTTC. Its protein is CASTAGGYGYTF.